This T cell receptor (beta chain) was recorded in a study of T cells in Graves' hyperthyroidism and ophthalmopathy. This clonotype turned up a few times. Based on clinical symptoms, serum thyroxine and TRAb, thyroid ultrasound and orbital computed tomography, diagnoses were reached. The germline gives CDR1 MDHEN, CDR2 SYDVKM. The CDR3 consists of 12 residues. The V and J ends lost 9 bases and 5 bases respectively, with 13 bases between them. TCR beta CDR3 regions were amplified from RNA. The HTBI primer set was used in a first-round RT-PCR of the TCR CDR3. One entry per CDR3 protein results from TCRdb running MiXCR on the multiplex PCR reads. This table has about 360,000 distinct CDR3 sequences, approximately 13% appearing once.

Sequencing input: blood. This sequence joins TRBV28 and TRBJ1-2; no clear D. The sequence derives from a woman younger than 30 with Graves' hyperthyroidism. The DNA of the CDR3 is TGTGCCAGTACTTCCGGGATTTATGGCTACACCTTC. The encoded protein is CASTSGIYGYTF.